The rows below give T cell receptor beta chains drawn from one sample of a study of T-cell reconstitution after alpha-beta-depleted transplantation in children. TCRdb processed the PCR reads anew with MiXCR; each CDR3 protein has one entry. Of almost 600,000 distinct CDR3 sequences listed, roughly a quarter are singletons. The sample in question was PBMCs, obtained before TCRalphabeta/CD19-depleted stem cell transplant. These receptors originate from a boy under three years old with Wiskott-Aldrich syndrome, due to receive a stem cell transplant. The CDR3 runs from the conserved cysteine through the conserved F or W. The D gene is left open where the match is weak. Part of the rows lack a size; the others show once, few, many or a class for expanded clones.

14 | - | TRBJ1-1 | TRBV12-3/TRBV12-4 | - | CASSSGSMNTEAFF | TGTGCCAGCAGCTCGGGATCCATGAACACTGAAGCTTTCTTT
16 | - | TRBJ2-6 | TRBV5-8 | - | CASSLGTVSGANVLTF | TGTGCCAGCAGCTTGGGCACGGTCTCTGGGGCCAACGTCCTGACTTTC
13 | once | TRBJ2-2 | TRBV30 | - | CAWRLANAGELFF | TGTGCCTGGAGGCTAGCGAACGCCGGGGAGCTGTTTTTT
15 | few | TRBJ1-1 | TRBV12-3/TRBV12-4 | - | CASSPAGRANTEAFF | TGTGCCAGCAGCCCCGCGGGACGTGCGAACACTGAAGCTTTCTTT
15 | few | TRBJ2-2 | TRBV14 | - | CASSRDTVNTGELFF | TGTGCCAGCAGTCGGGACACCGTGAACACCGGGGAGCTGTTTTTT
14 | - | TRBJ2-5 | TRBV5-5 | - | CASSFSPTQETQYF | TGTGCCAGCAGCTTTAGCCCCACTCAAGAGACCCAGTACTTC
15 | - | TRBJ2-1 | TRBV29-1 | TRBD2 | CSVVGLAGAYNEQFF | TGCAGCGTTGTCGGACTAGCGGGAGCATACAATGAGCAGTTCTTC
16 | few | TRBJ1-5 | TRBV20-1 | - | CSANDRGAIRNQPQHF | TGCAGTGCCAACGACCGGGGGGCGATACGCAATCAGCCCCAGCATTTT
18 | few | TRBJ2-6 | TRBV27 | TRBD1 | CASTNPGQGYPGANVLTF | TGTGCCAGCACCAATCCCGGACAGGGTTACCCTGGGGCCAACGTCCTGACTTTC
14 | few | TRBJ1-1 | TRBV19 | - | CASSGWVTNTEAFF | TGTGCCAGTAGTGGATGGGTCACGAACACTGAAGCTTTCTTT
16 | - | TRBJ1-1 | TRBV20-1 | TRBD1 | CSARNGRGRGNTEAFF | TGCAGTGCTAGAAATGGGAGGGGGCGGGGGAACACTGAAGCTTTCTTT
13 | - | TRBJ1-2 | TRBV28 | - | CASSSGGTYGYTF | TGTGCCAGCAGCTCTGGGGGGACCTATGGCTACACCTTC
16 | - | TRBJ2-2 | TRBV12-3/TRBV12-4 | - | CASSFNGQMNTGELFF | TGTGCCAGCAGTTTTAACGGTCAAATGAACACCGGGGAGCTGTTTTTT
13 | - | TRBJ2-5 | TRBV5-1 | TRBD1 | CASSLGQGWTQYF | TGCGCCAGCAGCCTGGGACAGGGCTGGACCCAGTACTTC
13 | - | TRBJ2-3 | TRBV29-1 | - | CSVGPGSTDTQYF | TGCAGCGTTGGCCCAGGAAGCACAGATACGCAGTATTTT
14 | few | TRBJ2-1 | TRBV12-3/TRBV12-4 | TRBD2 | CASSRTSYSNEQFF | TGTGCCAGCAGTAGGACTAGCTATTCCAATGAGCAGTTCTTC
12 | - | TRBJ2-5 | TRBV7-2 | - | CASSFRSETQYF | TGTGCCAGCAGCTTTCGCTCGGAGACCCAGTACTTC
16 | - | TRBJ2-1 | TRBV7-8 | TRBD2 | CASSAKAGVGDNEQFF | TGTGCCAGCAGCGCTAAAGCGGGAGTGGGCGACAATGAGCAGTTCTTC
13 | few | TRBJ2-7 | TRBV20-1 | - | CSASGGRGYEQYF | TGCAGTGCTAGTGGTGGGAGAGGGTACGAGCAGTACTTC
15 | - | TRBJ1-5 | TRBV20-1 | TRBD1 | CSATMAPTGFQPQHF | TGCAGTGCTACAATGGCCCCGACAGGGTTTCAGCCCCAGCATTTT
17 | - | TRBJ2-1 | TRBV5-1 | - | CASSSGQGWSSYNEQFF | TGCGCCAGCAGCTCGGGCCAGGGTTGGAGCTCCTACAATGAGCAGTTCTTC
17 | few | TRBJ2-5 | TRBV20-1 | TRBD2 | CSAWTSGRARGGETQYF | TGCAGTGCTTGGACTAGCGGGAGGGCCCGGGGGGGAGAGACCCAGTACTTC
16 | many | TRBJ2-1 | TRBV5-1 | - | CASSLAGLGSYNEQFF | TGCGCCAGCAGCTTGGCGGGCCTAGGCTCCTACAATGAGCAGTTCTTC
14 | - | TRBJ1-6 | TRBV28 | - | CASSLPGNNSPLHF | TGTGCCAGCAGTTTACCCGGGAATAATTCACCCCTCCACTTT
16 | - | TRBJ2-1 | TRBV5-1 | TRBD1 | CASSSQGQGSYNEQFF | TGCGCCAGCAGCTCACAGGGGCAGGGCTCCTACAATGAGCAGTTCTTC
14 | - | TRBJ2-7 | TRBV12-3/TRBV12-4 | TRBD1 | CASSLTGSGSEQYF | TGTGCCAGCAGTTTGACAGGGTCAGGGTCCGAGCAGTACTTC
16 | - | TRBJ2-5 | TRBV5-1 | - | CASSVYPSGSWETQYF | TGCGCCAGCAGCGTTTACCCTTCCGGGAGTTGGGAGACCCAGTACTTC
13 | few | TRBJ1-1 | TRBV28 | - | CASSLYGGTEAFF | TGTGCCAGCAGTTTATACGGGGGTACTGAAGCTTTCTTT
13 | - | TRBJ2-1 | TRBV29-1 | - | CSVQEYRSNEQFF | TGCAGCGTTCAGGAATACCGGAGCAATGAGCAGTTCTTC
16 | - | TRBJ1-5 | TRBV4-2 | - | CASSQETGYSNQPQHF | TGTGCCAGCAGCCAAGAGACCGGCTATAGCAATCAGCCCCAGCATTTT
13 | - | TRBJ2-3 | TRBV5-1 | - | CASSFPNTDTQYF | TGCGCCAGCAGCTTCCCCAATACAGATACGCAGTATTTT
11 | - | TRBJ2-1 | TRBV5-1 | - | CASSPPNEQFF | TGCGCCAGCAGCCCCCCGAATGAGCAGTTCTTC
14 | - | TRBJ2-1 | TRBV7-6 | - | CASSAREWSYNEQF | TGTGCCAGCAGCGCCAGGGAGTGGTCCTACAATGAGCAGTTC
14 | few | TRBJ2-1 | TRBV20-1 | - | CSARGGASYNEQFF | TGCAGTGCTAGGGGGGGGGCTTCCTACAATGAGCAGTTCTTC
13 | - | TRBJ1-1 | TRBV5-1 | - | CASSYAVNTEAFF | TGCGCCAGCAGCTATGCAGTGAACACTGAAGCTTTCTTT
12 | few | TRBJ2-7 | TRBV20-1 | - | CSAGGTYYEQYF | TGCAGCGCCGGCGGGACCTACTACGAGCAGTACTTC
16 | many | TRBJ2-3 | TRBV5-1 | TRBD2 | CASSLGTSGPTDTQYF | TGCGCCAGCAGCTTAGGAACTAGCGGGCCCACAGATACGCAGTATTTT
15 | - | TRBJ1-5 | TRBV6-1 | - | CASSEAGGSNQPQHF | TGTGCCAGCAGTGAGGCCGGGGGGAGCAATCAGCCCCAGCATTTT
14 | few | TRBJ1-1 | TRBV20-1 | - | CSARDQGLRPEAFF | TGCAGTGCTAGAGATCAGGGACTCCGACCCGAAGCTTTCTTT
15 | few | TRBJ2-7 | TRBV5-1 | - | CASSLVPGASYEQYF | TGCGCCAGCAGCTTGGTTCCAGGAGCCTCCTACGAGCAGTACTTC
16 | - | TRBJ2-6 | TRBV5-8 | TRBD2 | CASSWGGGSGANVLTF | TGTGCCAGCAGCTGGGGGGGGGGTTCTGGGGCCAACGTCCTGACTTTC
15 | few | TRBJ1-2 | TRBV27 | - | CASSRGADFPYGYTF | TGTGCCAGCAGTCGGGGGGCGGATTTCCCGTATGGCTACACCTTC
15 | medium-sized | TRBJ2-1 | TRBV18 | TRBD2 | CASSPGLDSYNEQFF | TGTGCCAGCAGCCCGGGACTAGACTCCTACAATGAGCAGTTCTTC
19 | - | TRBJ2-5 | TRBV13 | TRBD2 | CAFCLGRGLAGVGGETQYF | TGTGCCTTCTGTTTAGGGAGGGGACTAGCGGGAGTGGGAGGAGAGACCCAGTACTTC
12 | few | TRBJ2-7 | TRBV5-1 | - | CASSADWGEQYF | TGCGCCAGCAGCGCTGACTGGGGCGAGCAGTACTTC
16 | - | TRBJ2-1 | TRBV5-1 | TRBD1 | CASSYDTDRGGNVQFF | TGCGCCAGCAGCTACGATACCGACAGGGGAGGCAATGTGCAGTTCTTC
14 | - | TRBJ2-7 | TRBV7-2 | - | CASSLGRVTYEQYF | TGTGCCAGCAGCTTAGGACGGGTAACCTACGAGCAGTACTTC
14 | few | TRBJ2-1 | TRBV5-1 | - | CASSFTGPYNEQFF | TGCGCCAGCAGCTTTACGGGTCCCTACAATGAGCAGTTCTTC
17 | few | TRBJ2-1 | TRBV7-9 | TRBD2 | CASSLRALAGGYNEQFF | TGTGCCAGCAGCCTACGAGCCCTAGCGGGAGGGTACAATGAGCAGTTCTTC
15 | - | TRBJ2-1 | TRBV15 | TRBD2 | CATSTSGREYNEQFF | TGTGCCACCAGCACTAGCGGGAGAGAGTACAATGAGCAGTTCTTC
13 | - | TRBJ2-7 | TRBV7-9 | - | CASSSSQRREQYF | TGTGCCAGCAGCTCGTCACAAAGGCGCGAGCAGTACTTC
16 | - | TRBJ2-7 | TRBV7-6 | - | CASSRYTTLMSDEQYF | TGTGCCAGCAGCCGTTATACGACTTTAATGTCGGACGAGCAGTACTTC